A single sample gave rise to the 6 T cell receptor beta chains below, sequenced in a study of blood T cells in healthy people across ages (dated by TCRdb to about 2015). The library was generated by 5' RACE. The instrument was an Illumina HiSeq 2500. The second PCR ran for about 7 to 11 cycles and used a J-beta primer mix along with a sample-barcoded 5' primer. TCRdb trimmed public reads at Q25 via fastp, called clones via MiXCR and kept in-frame beta chains. Every CDR3 protein is listed once, alongside the most common genes and DNA of its rows. The sample profile shows some 1.6 million distinct CDR3 sequences; about 32% of them were found once. In total, the top ten clones hold around 11% of the sample. The sequencing input was blood. Source of these receptors: a woman younger than 45 in good health.

The V and J genes are TRBV3-1 and TRBJ2-2, with 13 bases that match TRBD2. The CDR3 consists of 15 residues. Germline V gives CDR1 LGHDT, CDR2 YNNKEL (reference sequence). Unmatched junction bases numbered 3, after V lost 5 bases and J lost 6 bases. The CDR3 bases are TGTGCCAGCAGCACGACTAGCGGGAGGTCCGGGGAGCTGTTTTTT. It yields the protein CASSTTSGRSGELFF.

With regard to this clonotype: A read error may produce the germline difference seen at one junction end. The chain is built from TRBV11-1 and TRBJ2-3, with D maybe TRBD1 (6 bases). This CDR3 is 18 amino acids long. The germline CDR1 and CDR2 sequences are SGHAT and FQDESV (reference sequence). CDR3 residues: CTSSLLVTGRVITDTQYF. DNA of the CDR3: TGTACCAGCAGCTTGTTGGTTACAGGGAGAGTAATCACAGATACGCAGTATTTT.

This clonotype was recorded a few times. The J gene is TRBJ2-1, the V gene TRBV29-1; 11 bases fit TRBD2. The CDR3 consists of 18 residues. Germline V gives CDR1 SQVTM, CDR2 ANQGSEA. V lost 4 bases, J lost 4 bases, and 15 bases stayed unmatched. The CDR3 sequence is CSVGSLQLTSGVYNEQFF. The CDR3 nucleotides are TGCAGCGTTGGGTCCCTCCAACTGACTAGCGGGGTATACAATGAGCAGTTCTTC.

This clonotype came up a few times. The chain employs TRBV6-6 and TRBJ2-7, with TRBD2 matching 13 bases. CDR1 is MNHNY, CDR2 SVGAGI, per germline (reference sequence). Losses at the gene ends were 6 bases for V and 4 bases for J; bases not matched to a gene: 12. This CDR3 is built from 17 residues. CDR3 DNA: TGTGCCAGCAGCCGGCGCGCCGGGACTAGCGGGAAGTACGAGCAGTACTTC. Translation gives CASSRRAGTSGKYEQYF.

With respect to this clonotype: This may arise from a read error, as a much more abundant clone is one base away. The chain employs TRBV29-1 and TRBJ2-1; perhaps TRBD1 as D (6 bases). Germline V CDR1 and CDR2: SQVTM, ANQGSEA. Trimming stripped 8 bases from V and 0 bases from J, with 14 bases between. The CDR3 consists of 14 residues. CDR3 in amino acids: CSTTGLGSYNEQFF. CDR3 coding DNA: TGCAGCACCACAGGGTTGGGCTCCTACAATGAGCAGTTCTTC.

This chain connects TRBV5-1 to TRBJ2-3; D is ambiguous. CDR1 and CDR2 (germline): SGHRS, YFSETQ. Between the trimmed V and J ends, which lost 4 bases and 3 bases, there was a span of 15 bases. This CDR3 is 15 amino acids long. DNA of the CDR3: TGCGCCAGCAGCCCGGAGAGAGTTCGGACAGATACGCAGTATTTT. Translating gives CASSPERVRTDTQYF. The full variable domain, with the rest looked up from reference TRBV5-1 and TRBJ2-3, is KAGVTQTPRYLIKTRGQQVTLSCSPISGHRSVSWYQQTPGQGLQFLFEYFSETQRNKGNFPGRFSGRQFSNSRSEMNVSTLELGDSALYLCASSPERVRTDTQYFGPGTRLTVL.